This T cell receptor (beta chain) was identified in a study of persistence of HIV-infected CD4 T cells (dated by TCRdb to the early 2020s). In terms of the full investigation: The study isolated CMV- and HIV-1 Gag-responding CD4+ T cells from ART-treated individuals to examine antigen-driven clonal expansion of HIV-1-infected cells. The median time participants had been on suppressive ART was eight to nine years. For the TCR cluster analysis across participants, 8 or 9 participants were included for CMV and about 7 participants for Gag. Proviral sequencing was used to assess clonality among infected cells, whereas TCRbeta sequencing gauged the clonality of all cells within each sorted population. Peripheral blood samples of up to about 200 mL were collected at multiple time points, except for two participants, who underwent leukapheresis at a single time point.

Read against the paper, the sample's treatment or condition label means: suppressive antiretroviral therapy. A pool of overlapping 15-mer peptides from HIV-1 Gag, at 0.95 to 1 ug per peptide per mL, was used to stimulate the cells. Nonresponding CD40L-negative CD69-negative CD45RO-high memory CD4+ T cells were sorted as memory populations depleted of antigen-responding cells. HIV-1-infected adults in whom suppressive ART had been started during chronic infection were enrolled as participants. For at least 4 years, participants had undetectable plasma HIV-1 RNA, below 50 copies/mL. To be included, a participant needed positive CMV serology and a CD4+ T cell count above 400 cells/uL. Before stimulation, PBMCs were isolated using density centrifugation and depleted of CD8+ T cells. CD8-depleted PBMCs were stimulated for about 19 hours with anti-CD28/CD49d costimulation, CD40-blocking antibody and enfuvirtide to prevent new infections. Cells were sorted on a Beckman Coulter MoFlo Legacy or XDP sorter, with propidium iodide excluding dead cells. Genomic DNA was extracted using the QIAamp DNA Mini Kit for samples with more than one million cells and using the Quick-DNA Microprep Kit for all other samples.

From the cysteine up to the phenylalanine, the CDR3 has a length of 15 residues. Only the CDR3 portion is preserved as DNA: 45 bases, with reading frame beginning at the first base. V and J are trimmed by 6 bases and 0 bases, and the gene matches miss 8 bases of the junction. The germline V gene yields SGHRS for CDR1 and YFSETQ for CDR2. This clone was seen only once. No cognate antigen has been identified for it. No base quality information exists; no much larger clone differs at one position. Overall study outcomes, separate from this receptor: Antigen-responding cells were enriched for degenerate expanded CDR3beta sequences, which suggests convergent selection of CD4+ responses to CMV and Gag. TCRbeta richness in CMV- and Gag-responding cells was significantly lower than in anti-CD3/anti-CD28-responding cells; CMV-responding cells had higher oligoclonality than CD3/CD28-stimulated and Gag-responding cells. Within the same sorted populations, TCR oligoclonality correlated with proviral oligoclonality. Only a small number of individuals took part in the study, and only a limited range of antigens was tested. Bulk TCR analyses could not be restricted to the rare CMV-responding cells that actually carried HIV-1 proviruses.

TCRbeta repertoires were sequenced from genomic DNA with the immunoSEQ hsTCRB assay version 4 in survey mode. Genomic DNA was diluted to around 10 ng/uL, and up to 1 ug per sample was used for TCRbeta sequencing. The published analysis was carried out like this. ImmunoSeq Analyzer 3.0 was used for analysis of TCRbeta data, and diversity was computed on productive nucleotide rearrangements. Using the Immunarch R package, lower-bound TCR diversity was estimated with the improved Chao index and clonality was estimated with the Gini coefficient. Different nucleotide rearrangements encoding the same CDR3beta amino acid sequence were counted as distinct clonotypes. TCRbeta sequences significantly enriched in antigen-responding cells relative to anti-CD3/anti-CD28-activated cells were identified by differential abundance analysis. GLIPH2 grouped TCRs by predicted peptide-MHC specificity, both within each participant and across combined participant data sets. As stored in TCRdb, this immuneACCESS dataset retains in-frame rearrangements with V and J assigned. A fraction of the clones does not appear; measured against another copy, unresolved V genes explain less than half of the discrepancy, and the remainder lacks a known reason. V, J and clone size reflect that table, while D and trimming were determined from the DNA. The sample has approximately 40,000 clones on record, around 78% of them singletons. Over 12% of the sample goes to the ten largest clones.

The chain is encoded by TRBV5-1 joined to TRBJ2-7, with 8 junctional bases fitting TRBD2. The sequences come from CD4+ T cells sorted from PBMCs after roughly 19-hour stimulation, collected from a patient who received antiretroviral therapy. The cell subset or site label on this specimen signifies: CD40L-CD69- CD45RO-high memory CD4 T cells not responding to Gag peptides. The clonotype originates from an adult man with HIV who was CMV-seropositive. This receptor carries the CDR3 CASTSREGSSYEQYF. The DNA sequence reads TGCGCCAGCACCTCCCGGGAGGGAAGCTCCTACGAGCAGTACTTC.